The rows below give T cell receptor beta chains drawn from one sample of a study of beta chain features in type 1 diabetes. Profiling relied on immunoSEQ multiplex PCR, and the TCRdb table lists in-frame clones only, not all of them. There are about 300,000 clones in the sample; around an eighth occur only once, and roughly 0.015% lies in the top ten. The sequencing input was naive CD4+ T cells from blood. All receptors come from a woman younger than 35 with type 1 diabetes. The CDR3 runs from the conserved cysteine through the conserved F or W. The D gene is left open where the match is weak. Not all rows give a size; the values are once, few, many and, for expanded clones, a class.

size: .; length: 15; J: TRBJ2-3; D: TRBD2; V: TRBV15; DNA: TGTGCCACCAGCAGAGCGACTAGCGGCACAGATACGCAGTATTTT; CDR3: CATSRATSGTDTQYF
size: .; length: 14; J: TRBJ1-5; D: TRBD1; V: TRBV30; DNA: TGTGCCCGGATGGACAGGGGAGGCAATCAGCCCCAGCATTTT; CDR3: CARMDRGGNQPQHF
size: few; length: 16; J: TRBJ2-1; D: TRBD2; V: TRBV29-1; DNA: TGCAGCGTTGAGGCGGGGCTAGCGGGGTACACAGGGGAGCAGTTCTTC; CDR3: CSVEAGLAGYTGEQFF
size: .; length: 15; J: TRBJ1-1; D: .; V: TRBV30; DNA: TGTGCCTGGAGTGTAGGGAGGGCAGAGAGCACTGAAGCTTTCTTT; CDR3: CAWSVGRAESTEAFF
size: few; length: 12; J: TRBJ2-2; D: .; V: TRBV4-2; DNA: TGTGCCAGCACCGTGAACACCGGGGAGCTGTTTTTT; CDR3: CASTVNTGELFF
size: .; length: 15; J: TRBJ2-7; D: TRBD2; V: TRBV28; DNA: TGTGCCAGCAGTCTACGACTAGCGGGAGACGCCGAGCAGTACTTC; CDR3: CASSLRLAGDAEQYF
size: few; length: 13; J: TRBJ1-1; D: .; V: TRBV7-9; DNA: TGTGCCAGCAGCCTACAGGTGAACACTGAAGCTTTCTTT; CDR3: CASSLQVNTEAFF
size: .; length: 16; J: TRBJ1-1; D: .; V: TRBV18; DNA: TGTGCCAGCTCACCACCGATATACAGGGATCACCATTGGGCTTTCTTT; CDR3: CASSPPIYRDHHWAFF
size: .; length: 16; J: TRBJ2-3; D: .; V: TRBV7-2; DNA: TGTGCCAGCAGCTTTCGGGTGGGGGAGGTCACAGATACGCAGTATTTT; CDR3: CASSFRVGEVTDTQYF
size: .; length: 11; J: TRBJ1-1; D: .; V: TRBV30; DNA: TGTGCCTGGAGTGGAGGCGGGGTAGCTTTCTTT; CDR3: CAWSGGGVAFF
size: few; length: 12; J: TRBJ1-1; D: .; V: TRBV28; DNA: TGTGCCAGCAGTTTATTTCCAGGTGAGGCTTTCTTT; CDR3: CASSLFPGEAFF
size: few; length: 14; J: TRBJ2-7; D: .; V: TRBV11-2; DNA: TGTGCCAGCAGCTTAGTCGGGAGTAGTTACGAGCAGTACTTC; CDR3: CASSLVGSSYEQYF
size: .; length: 15; J: TRBJ2-5; D: TRBD2; V: TRBV30; DNA: TGTGCCTGGAGTGTACTAGCGGTCCTACAAGAGACCCAGTACTTC; CDR3: CAWSVLAVLQETQYF
size: few; length: 12; J: TRBJ2-3; D: .; V: TRBV13; DNA: TGTGCCAGCAGCTTAACAGTTGATACGCAGTATTTT; CDR3: CASSLTVDTQYF
size: few; length: 14; J: TRBJ2-5; D: TRBD2; V: TRBV2; DNA: TGTGCCAGCATTAGGACTAGCGGGAAAGAGACCCAGTACTTC; CDR3: CASIRTSGKETQYF
size: .; length: 16; J: TRBJ2-1; D: TRBD2; V: TRBV4-3; DNA: TGCGCCAGCAGCCAAGATTCACTAGCGGGAGACGTAGAGCAGTTCTTC; CDR3: CASSQDSLAGDVEQFF
size: few; length: 20; J: TRBJ2-6; D: .; V: TRBV2; DNA: TGTGCCAGCAGTAGGGTTCTAGGGGTGTCCCCGTCCTCTGGGGCCAACGTCCTGACTTTC; CDR3: CASSRVLGVSPSSGANVLTF
size: .; length: 15; J: TRBJ1-1; D: TRBD1; V: TRBV5-1; DNA: TGCGCCAGCAGCTTGGAGGGACAGGTGAACACTGAAGCTTTCTTT; CDR3: CASSLEGQVNTEAFF
size: .; length: 11; J: TRBJ2-7; D: .; V: TRBV20-1; DNA: TGCAGTGCCGAGAGGAGGAACGAGCAGTACTTC; CDR3: CSAERRNEQYF
size: .; length: 15; J: TRBJ1-1; D: TRBD1; V: TRBV4-3; DNA: TGCGCCAGCAGCCAAGGGACAGGGCAAGGGACTGAAGCTTTCTTT; CDR3: CASSQGTGQGTEAFF
size: .; length: 16; J: TRBJ2-3; D: TRBD1; V: TRBV5-1; DNA: TGCGCCAGCAGCATTGGACAGGGGGCGCGGGCAGATACGCAGTATTTT; CDR3: CASSIGQGARADTQYF
size: few; length: 15; J: TRBJ2-3; D: TRBD1; V: TRBV5-4; DNA: TGTGCCAGCAGCTCCGGACAGGGTGGGACAGATACGCAGTATTTT; CDR3: CASSSGQGGTDTQYF
size: few; length: 14; J: TRBJ2-7; D: .; V: TRBV27; DNA: TGTGCCAGCAGTTTGACGACTGTTCCCTACGAGCAGTACTTC; CDR3: CASSLTTVPYEQYF
size: .; length: 16; J: TRBJ2-1; D: TRBD1; V: TRBV4-1; DNA: TGCGCCAGCAGCCCGGAGACAGGGTCGTCGTCGCCGTCGATTTTCTTC; CDR3: CASSPETGSSSPSIFF
size: few; length: 18; J: TRBJ2-6; D: TRBD1; V: TRBV7-2; DNA: TGTGCCAGCAACTTGGGGGACAGGGACAGTTCTGGGGCCAACGTCCTGACTTTC; CDR3: CASNLGDRDSSGANVLTF